This TCR beta chain came from a study of siplizumab effects on memory and regulatory T cells. Study results and limitations: Mappable alloreactive CD4+ clones were on average approximately 72% Treg-derived with siplizumab, roughly 25% in controls. Naive T cells looked more diverse than memory cells, and they looked like major contributors to the alloresponse. Proliferating Tregs' suppressive function in siplizumab cultures went unconfirmed.

Unstimulated subsets comprising naive, memory, effector memory and TEMRA cells were sequenced in three donor pairs. Regarding this clone: Its antigen is currently unknown.

Trimming took 2 bases from V and 4 from J, leaving 17 bases between them. Germline loops: CDR1 SGDLS, CDR2 YYNGEE. The CDR3 is 16 amino acids. Only in-frame clones appear in the TCRdb table, and some are missing; sequencing was by immunoSEQ multiplex PCR. Seen here are approximately 60,000 clones, around 96% observed once, and the top ten hold approximately 0.1%. The sequence derives from a human donor in good health. The source material was naive CD8+ T cells sorted from blood. V gene TRBV9 combines with J gene TRBJ2-3, with a tentative D call TRBD2 (7 bases). CDR3 in DNA: TGTGCCAGCAGCGTTCATTCGGGGGGCCCGCCAGATACGCAGTATTTT. Translating gives CASSVHSGGPPDTQYF.